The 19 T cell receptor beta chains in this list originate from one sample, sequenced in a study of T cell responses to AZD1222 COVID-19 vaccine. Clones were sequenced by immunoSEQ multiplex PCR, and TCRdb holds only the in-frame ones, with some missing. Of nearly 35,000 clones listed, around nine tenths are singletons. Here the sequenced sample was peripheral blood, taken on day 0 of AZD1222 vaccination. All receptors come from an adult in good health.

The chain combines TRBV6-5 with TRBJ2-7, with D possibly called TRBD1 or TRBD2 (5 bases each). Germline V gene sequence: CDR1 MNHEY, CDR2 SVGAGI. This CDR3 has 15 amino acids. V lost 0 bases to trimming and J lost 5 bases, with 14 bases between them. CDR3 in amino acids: CASSYSRGSLHEQYF. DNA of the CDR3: TGTGCCAGCAGTTACTCGAGGGGCTCCCTCCACGAGCAGTACTTC.

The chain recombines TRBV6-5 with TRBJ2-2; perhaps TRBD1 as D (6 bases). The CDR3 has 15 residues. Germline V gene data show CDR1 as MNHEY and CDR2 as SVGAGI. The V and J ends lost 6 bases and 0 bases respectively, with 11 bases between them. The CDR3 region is CASRNRAANTGELFF. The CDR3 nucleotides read TGTGCCAGCAGGAACAGGGCCGCGAACACCGGGGAGCTGTTTTTT.

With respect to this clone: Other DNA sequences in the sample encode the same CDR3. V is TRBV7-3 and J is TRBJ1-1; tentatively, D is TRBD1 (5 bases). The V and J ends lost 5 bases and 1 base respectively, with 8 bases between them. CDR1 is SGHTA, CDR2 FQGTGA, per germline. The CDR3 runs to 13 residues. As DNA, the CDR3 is TGTGCCAGCAGCGCCGACAGGAACACTGAAGCTTTCTTT. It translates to CASSADRNTEAFF.

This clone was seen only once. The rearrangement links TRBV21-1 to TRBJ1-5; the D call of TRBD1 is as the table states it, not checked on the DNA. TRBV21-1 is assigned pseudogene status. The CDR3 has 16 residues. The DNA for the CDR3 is TGTGCCAGCAGCAAAGGCGAACAGAATAGCAATCAGCCCCAGCATTTT. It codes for CASSKGEQNSNQPQHF.

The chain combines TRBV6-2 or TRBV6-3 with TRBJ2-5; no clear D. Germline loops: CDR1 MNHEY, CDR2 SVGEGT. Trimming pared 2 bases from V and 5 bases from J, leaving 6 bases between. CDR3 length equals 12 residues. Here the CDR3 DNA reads TGTGCCAGCAGTTACCTACCGGAGACCCAGTACTTC. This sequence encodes CASSYLPETQYF.

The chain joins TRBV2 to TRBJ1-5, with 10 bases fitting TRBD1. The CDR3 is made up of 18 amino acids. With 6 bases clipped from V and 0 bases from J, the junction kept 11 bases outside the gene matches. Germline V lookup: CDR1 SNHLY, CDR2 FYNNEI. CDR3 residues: CASSPGQGRTYSNQPQHF. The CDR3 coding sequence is TGTGCCAGCAGCCCGGGACAGGGGCGGACATATAGCAATCAGCCCCAGCATTTT.

The CDR3 DNA sequence: TGTGCCAGCAGCATCTCCGGGACAGGGGACTACGAGCAGTACTTC. Encoded protein: CASSISGTGDYEQYF. The gene calls are TRBV7-3 and TRBJ2-7; 10 nucleotides match TRBD1. J was trimmed by 3 bases and V by 5 bases; bases with no gene match: 7. The CDR3 length is 15 residues. Germline values: CDR1 SGHTA, CDR2 FQGTGA.

CDR3: CSVDAGQNTIYF. The CDR3 DNA reads as TGCAGCGTTGACGCCGGTCAAAACACCATATATTTT. This chain links TRBV29-1 with TRBJ1-3; unclear D gene. Trimming removed 3 bases from V and 6 bases from J, with 9 bases in between. This CDR3 has 12 amino acids. Per the germline V gene, CDR1 is SQVTM and CDR2 is ANQGSEA.

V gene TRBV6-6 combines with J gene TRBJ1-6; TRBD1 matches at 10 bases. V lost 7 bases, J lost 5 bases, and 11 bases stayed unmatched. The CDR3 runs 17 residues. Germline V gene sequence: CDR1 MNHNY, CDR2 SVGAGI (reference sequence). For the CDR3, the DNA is TGTGCCAGCACTCGGGACAGGGGATCTTATGATAATTCACCCCTCCACTTT. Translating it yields CASTRDRGSYDNSPLHF.

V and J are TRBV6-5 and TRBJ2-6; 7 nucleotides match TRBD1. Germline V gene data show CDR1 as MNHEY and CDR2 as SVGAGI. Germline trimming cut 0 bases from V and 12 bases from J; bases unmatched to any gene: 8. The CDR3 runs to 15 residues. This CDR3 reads CASSYSQGLASVLTF. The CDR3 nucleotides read TGTGCCAGCAGTTACTCACAGGGGTTGGCATCCGTCCTGACTTTC.

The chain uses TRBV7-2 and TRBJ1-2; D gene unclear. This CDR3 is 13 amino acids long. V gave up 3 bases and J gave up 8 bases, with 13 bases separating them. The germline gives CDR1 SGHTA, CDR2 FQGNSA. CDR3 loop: CASSFDRRGGYTF. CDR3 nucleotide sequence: TGTGCCAGCAGCTTTGATAGACGAGGGGGCTACACCTTC.

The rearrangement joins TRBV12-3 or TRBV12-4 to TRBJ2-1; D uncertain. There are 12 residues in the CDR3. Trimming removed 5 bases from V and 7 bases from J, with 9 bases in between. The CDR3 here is CASSLQMNEQFF. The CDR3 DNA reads TGTGCCAGCAGTCTACAGATGAATGAGCAGTTCTTC.

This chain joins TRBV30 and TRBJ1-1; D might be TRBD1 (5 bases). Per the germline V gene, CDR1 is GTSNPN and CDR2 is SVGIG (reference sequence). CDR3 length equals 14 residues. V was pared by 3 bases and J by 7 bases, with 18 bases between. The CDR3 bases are TGTGCCTGGAGAAAGAATCGATTGGGGCTTGAAGCTTTCTTT. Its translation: CAWRKNRLGLEAFF.

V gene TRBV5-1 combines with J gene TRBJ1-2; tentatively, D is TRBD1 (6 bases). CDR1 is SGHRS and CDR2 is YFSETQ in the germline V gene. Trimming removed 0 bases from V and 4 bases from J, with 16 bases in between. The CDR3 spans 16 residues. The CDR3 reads CASSLAIRDTAYGYTF. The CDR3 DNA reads TGCGCCAGCAGCTTGGCTATAAGGGACACAGCCTATGGCTACACCTTC. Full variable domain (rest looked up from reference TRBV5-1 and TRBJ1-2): KAGVTQTPRYLIKTRGQQVTLSCSPISGHRSVSWYQQTPGQGLQFLFEYFSETQRNKGNFPGRFSGRQFSNSRSEMNVSTLELGDSALYLCASSLAIRDTAYGYTFGSGTRLTVV.

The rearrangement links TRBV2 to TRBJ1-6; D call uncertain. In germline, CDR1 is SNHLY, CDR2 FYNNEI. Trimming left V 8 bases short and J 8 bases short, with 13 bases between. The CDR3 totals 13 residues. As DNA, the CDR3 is TGTGCCAGCGGATCGGACCAGTATTCACCCCTCCACTTT. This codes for CASGSDQYSPLHF.

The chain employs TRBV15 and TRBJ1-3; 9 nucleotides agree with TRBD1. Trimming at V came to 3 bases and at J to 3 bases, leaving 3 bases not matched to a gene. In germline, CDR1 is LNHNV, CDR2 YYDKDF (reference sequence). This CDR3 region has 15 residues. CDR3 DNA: TGTGCCACCAGCAGGGACAGGGGATATGGAAACACCATATATTTT. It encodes CATSRDRGYGNTIYF.

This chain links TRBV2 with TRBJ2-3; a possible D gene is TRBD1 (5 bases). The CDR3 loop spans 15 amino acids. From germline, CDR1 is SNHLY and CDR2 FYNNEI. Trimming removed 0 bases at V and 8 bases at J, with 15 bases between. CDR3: CASSEAPAPRGTQYF. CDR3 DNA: TGTGCCAGCAGTGAAGCGCCAGCCCCAAGGGGTACGCAGTATTTT.

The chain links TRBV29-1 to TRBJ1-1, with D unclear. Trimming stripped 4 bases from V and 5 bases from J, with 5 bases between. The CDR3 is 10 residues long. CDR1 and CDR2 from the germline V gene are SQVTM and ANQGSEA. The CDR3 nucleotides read TGCAGCGTTGGGTTTACTGAAGCTTTCTTT. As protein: CSVGFTEAFF.

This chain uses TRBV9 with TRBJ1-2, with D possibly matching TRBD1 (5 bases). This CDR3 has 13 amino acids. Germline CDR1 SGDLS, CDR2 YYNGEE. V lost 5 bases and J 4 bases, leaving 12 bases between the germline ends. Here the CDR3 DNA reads TGTGCCAGCAGACGAACAGGTGGCTATGGCTACACCTTC. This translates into CASRRTGGYGYTF.